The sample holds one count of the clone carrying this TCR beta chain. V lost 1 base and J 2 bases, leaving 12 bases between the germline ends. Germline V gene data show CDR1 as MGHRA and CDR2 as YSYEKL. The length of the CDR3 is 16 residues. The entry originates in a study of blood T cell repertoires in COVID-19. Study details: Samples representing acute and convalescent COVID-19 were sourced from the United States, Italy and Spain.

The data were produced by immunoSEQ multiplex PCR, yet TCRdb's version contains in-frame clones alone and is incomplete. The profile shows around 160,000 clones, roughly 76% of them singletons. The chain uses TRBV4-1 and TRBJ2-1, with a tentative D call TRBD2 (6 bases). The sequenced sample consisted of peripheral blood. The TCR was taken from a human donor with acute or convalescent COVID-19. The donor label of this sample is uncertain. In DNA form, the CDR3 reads TGCGCCAGCAGCCAAGTGGAGGGGCTCCCCTACAATGAGCAGTTCTTC. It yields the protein CASSQVEGLPYNEQFF.